Each of the 32 T cell receptor beta chains below was sequenced from the same sample in a study of human T cells and chemical hapten exposure. The sample's time point: patch test 1, 2 weeks after DPC sensitization. Treatment meaning: therapeutic diphenylcyclopropenone sensitization with weekly scalp DPC. Using its own MiXCR run on the RACE reads, TCRdb lists one record per CDR3 protein. The sample has approximately 110,000 distinct CDR3 sequences, roughly 9.6% seen once; the top ten hold roughly 3.5%. The specimen was whole blood, collected in connection with sensitization to the hapten diphenylcyclopropenone (DPC). These receptors were collected from a middle-aged woman with alopecia areata. Some clones in this sample may be carry-over from other donors' samples.

The CDR3, as DNA: TGTGCCAGAAGCGGGGACGGGGGCTATTCCTACGAGCAGTACTTC. It encodes CARSGDGGYSYEQYF. The rearrangement joins TRBV5-3 to TRBJ2-7, with D perhaps being TRBD1 or TRBD2 (6 bases each). TRBV5-3 carries the ORF label, with uncertain function. Trimming pared 4 bases from V and 1 base from J, leaving 15 bases between. The CDR3 contains 15 residues.

At least ten counts were recorded for this clonotype. The genes are TRBV20-1 and TRBJ2-1, with 11 bases fitting TRBD2. This CDR3 spans 19 amino acids. The V gene end was trimmed by 2 bases and the J gene end by 0 bases; junction bases not matched to a gene: 12. Germline V lookup: CDR1 DFQATT, CDR2 SNEGSKA (reference sequence). CDR3 nucleotides: TGCAGTGCTAGAAACCCAGGACTAGCGGGTAGGAGCTCCTACAATGAGCAGTTCTTC. The encoded protein is CSARNPGLAGRSSYNEQFF.

This clonotype has only a few counts. The chain employs TRBV20-1 and TRBJ2-3; 8 positions match TRBD1. V was pared by 3 bases and J by 3 bases, with 11 bases of the junction left unmatched. This CDR3 has 16 amino acids. From germline, CDR1 is DFQATT and CDR2 SNEGSKA (reference sequence). The CDR3 DNA sequence: TGCAGTGCTAGGGGGAACCGGGACAGGTTAACAGATACGCAGTATTTT. It specifies CSARGNRDRLTDTQYF.

The CDR3 loop is CASSMFGQDVTGELFF. The CDR3 DNA follows: TGTGCCAGTAGTATGTTCGGACAGGACGTCACCGGGGAGCTGTTTTTT. The chain carries TRBV19 and TRBJ2-2; 7 bases fit TRBD1. From germline, CDR1 is LNHDA and CDR2 SQIVND (reference sequence). V was clipped by 3 bases and J by 4 bases; unmatched bases: 8. The CDR3 sequence is 16 residues long.

As DNA, the CDR3 is TGTGCCAGCAGCAAGGCTCAAGGAAGACAAGAGACCCAGTACTTC. Translated: CASSKAQGRQETQYF. J is TRBJ2-5 and V is TRBV11-2; D is uncertain. This CDR3 has 15 amino acids. Germline V gene sequence: CDR1 SGHAT, CDR2 FQNNGV. V was shortened by 5 bases and J by 2 bases, with 15 bases between the two germline ends.

This clonotype appeared many times. This sequence joins TRBV19 and TRBJ2-7, with 8 positions matching TRBD1. This CDR3 comprises 13 residues. J gave up 3 bases and V 8 bases, and 6 bases lay outside the gene matches. Germline-derived CDR1 and CDR2 are LNHDA and SQIVND (reference sequence). CDR3 region: CASGQGQYYEQYF. CDR3 bases: TGTGCCAGTGGACAGGGACAGTACTACGAGCAGTACTTC.

This clonotype was detected a few times. V usage is TRBV24-1 and J usage is TRBJ1-1, with a tentative D call TRBD1 (5 bases). Between the trimmed V and J ends, which lost 1 base and 3 bases, there was a span of 14 bases. Per the germline V gene, CDR1 is KGHDR and CDR2 is SFDVKD. The CDR3 runs 16 residues. The CDR3 reads CATSDFAGTLHTEAFF. The CDR3 DNA follows: TGTGCCACCAGTGATTTTGCCGGGACCCTCCACACTGAAGCTTTCTTT.

This clonotype was counted between two and nine times. This rearrangement joins TRBV30 to TRBJ1-6; D gene uncertain. The CDR3 extends over 17 amino acids. Germline V CDR1 and CDR2: GTSNPN, SVGIG (reference sequence). V gave up 0 bases and J gave up 0 bases, with 12 bases separating them. The CDR3 DNA reads TGTGCCTGGAGTGTACGTGGGCTCCTCTCCTATAATTCACCCCTCCACTTT. Its protein is CAWSVRGLLSYNSPLHF.

Many counts were recorded for this clonotype. The genes are TRBV6-1 and TRBJ2-7; D not certain. Germline V CDR1 and CDR2: MNHNS, SASEGT. The CDR3 runs to 13 residues. Trimming took 1 base from V and 3 from J, leaving 7 bases between them. DNA for the CDR3: TGTGCCAGCAGTGAAGGCAGAAACTACGAGCAGTACTTC. Its protein is CASSEGRNYEQYF.

This clonotype was seen more than once but under ten times. The rearrangement uses TRBV7-9 and TRBJ2-3, with a weak D call TRBD2 (5 bases). CDR1 SEHNR and CDR2 FQNEAQ come from the germline V gene (reference sequence). V was cut by 0 bases and J by 2 bases, with 9 bases left in between. The CDR3 extends over 15 amino acids. The CDR3 nucleotides read TGTGCCAGCAGCTTAGCGGGAGCCGTCACAGATACGCAGTATTTT. As protein: CASSLAGAVTDTQYF.

This clonotype was seen only a few times. V usage is TRBV9 and J usage is TRBJ2-1; D is uncertain. The CDR3 extends over 12 amino acids. Germline CDR1 reads SGDLS; CDR2 reads YYNGEE. Deletions cut 1 base from V and 4 bases from J, with 3 bases between. The CDR3 DNA follows: TGTGCCAGCAGCGTAACTTACAATGAGCAGTTCTTC. Its protein is CASSVTYNEQFF.

This clonotype turned up a few times. This chain joins TRBV5-1 and TRBJ2-3; a possible D gene is TRBD2 (5 bases). V gave up 1 base and J gave up 6 bases, with 9 bases separating them. Germline V lookup: CDR1 SGHRS, CDR2 YFSETQ. This CDR3 has 13 residues. CDR3 sequence (DNA): TGCGCCAGCAGCTTGAATAGCGAGGATACGCAGTATTTT. Translating it yields CASSLNSEDTQYF.

The rearrangement uses TRBV7-6 and TRBJ1-4; D ambiguous. V lost 5 bases and J 0 bases, leaving 7 bases between the germline ends. The CDR3 sequence is 14 residues long. Germline V lookup: CDR1 SGHVS, CDR2 FNYEAQ. CDR3 sequence reads: CASSAQATNEKLFF. CDR3 bases: TGTGCCAGCAGCGCTCAGGCAACTAATGAAAAACTGTTTTTT.

This clonotype was recorded at least ten times. The chain carries TRBV19 and TRBJ2-1; D is uncertain. V lost 5 bases to trimming and J lost 8 bases, with 7 bases between them. CDR1 and CDR2 (germline): LNHDA, SQIVND (reference sequence). The CDR3 is 11 residues long. The CDR3 loop is CASSRVDEQFF. In DNA, the CDR3 is TGTGCCAGTAGTCGCGTGGATGAGCAGTTCTTC.

This clonotype was detected ten times or more. The chain joins TRBV11-2 to TRBJ2-1; D not resolved. The germline V gene has CDR1 SGHAT and CDR2 FQNNGV. Trimming cost V 8 bases and J 2 bases, with 16 bases left between them. There are 15 residues in the CDR3. The CDR3 DNA reads TGTGCCAGCGTAACCTCGGATTCCGCCTACAATGAGCAGTTCTTC. Translation: CASVTSDSAYNEQFF.

This sequence joins TRBV4-2 and TRBJ2-7; D is uncertain. CDR1 and CDR2 from the germline V gene are LGHNA and YNFKEQ. The CDR3 runs 16 residues. V was cut by 0 bases and J by 5 bases, with 17 bases left in between. CDR3 DNA: TGTGCCAGCAGCCAAGATTACAATTCCAGGAAACACGAGCAGTACTTC. Translating it yields CASSQDYNSRKHEQYF.

A few counts support this clonotype. This rearrangement joins TRBV20-1 to TRBJ2-5; 10 bases align to TRBD1. V lost 3 bases and J lost 5; bases outside the gene matches: 9. This CDR3 has 15 amino acids. In germline, CDR1 is DFQATT, CDR2 SNEGSKA (reference sequence). The CDR3 region is CSASEDRGWSETQYF. CDR3 DNA sequence: TGCAGTGCTAGCGAGGACAGGGGGTGGTCGGAGACCCAGTACTTC.

This clonotype was seen only a few times. The J gene is TRBJ2-3, the V gene TRBV4-2, with TRBD1 matching over 9 bases. This CDR3 is built from 16 residues. Trimming cost V 3 bases and J 0 bases; bases outside gene matches: 4. Germline V gene data show CDR1 as LGHNA and CDR2 as YNFKEQ. CDR3 nucleotide sequence: TGTGCCAGCAGCCACCCACAGGGGGCGAGCACAGATACGCAGTATTTT. It specifies CASSHPQGASTDTQYF.

Notes on this clonotype: This may stem from a read error, because a much larger clone lies one nucleotide away. This chain connects TRBV5-6 to TRBJ2-1, with TRBD1 matching over 7 bases. Losses at the gene ends were 0 bases for V and 5 bases for J; bases not matched to a gene: 8. The CDR3 sequence is 16 residues long. Germline V gene data show CDR1 as SGHDT and CDR2 as YYEEEE. This CDR3 is CASSLVWQGDHNEQFF. CDR3 in DNA: TGTGCCAGCAGCTTGGTGTGGCAGGGGGACCACAATGAGCAGTTCTTC.

The chain employs TRBV13 and TRBJ1-2; 7 bases map to TRBD1. Germline V lookup: CDR1 PRHDT, CDR2 FYEKMQ (reference sequence). The CDR3 length is 13 residues. V dropped 0 bases and J dropped 6; count of bases not matched to a gene: 1. Here the CDR3 DNA reads TGTGCCAGCAGCTTAGGTGACAGGGATGGCTACACCTTC. Protein sequence: CASSLGDRDGYTF.

This clonotype has a count of ten or more. The chain recombines TRBV7-9 with TRBJ1-1; possibly TRBD1 for D (5 bases). The CDR3 extends over 14 amino acids. The germline CDR1 and CDR2 sequences are SEHNR and FQNEAQ (reference sequence). The V end was cut by 6 bases, the J end by 11 bases, with 22 bases between. The CDR3 bases are TGTGCCAGCAGACGGGACGGCGTGGCAGAGAGCGCTTTCTTT. This codes for CASRRDGVAESAFF.

This clonotype was detected ten times or more. The chain employs TRBV28 and TRBJ2-4; 8 bases fit TRBD2. Germline CDR1 is MDHEN and CDR2 is SYDVKM. J was trimmed by 3 bases and V by 7 bases; bases with no gene match: 8. The CDR3 has 15 amino acids. The chain's CDR3 is CASISGGPGKNIQYF. CDR3 DNA sequence: TGTGCCAGCATCTCGGGAGGGCCGGGCAAAAACATTCAGTACTTC.

In this sample, this clonotype turned up a few times. The chain links TRBV20-1 to TRBJ1-2; D is uncertain. Germline lookup yields CDR1 DFQATT and CDR2 SNEGSKA (reference sequence). The CDR3 contains 12 residues. V was clipped by 1 base and J by 8 bases, with 11 bases between them. The chain's CDR3 is CSARAVPDGYTF. The CDR3 DNA is TGCAGTGCTAGAGCCGTCCCCGACGGCTACACCTTC.

This clonotype was seen ten or more times. This rearrangement joins TRBV5-5 to TRBJ1-5, with D possibly being TRBD1 (5 bases). Germline loops: CDR1 SGHKS, CDR2 YYEKEE (reference sequence). Trimming left V 3 bases short and J 3 bases short, with 16 bases between. The CDR3 extends over 16 amino acids. This CDR3 is CASSSMAGEVNQPQHF. CDR3 in DNA: TGTGCCAGCAGCTCAATGGCGGGGGAAGTCAATCAGCCCCAGCATTTT.

Of note for this clonotype: This may come from a read error, since a much larger clone is one base off. J is TRBJ2-6 and V is TRBV7-2; tentatively, D is TRBD2 (5 bases). With 5 bases removed from V and 8 bases from J, the gap between germline ends came to 10 bases. In germline, CDR1 is SGHTA, CDR2 FQGNSA. The CDR3 covers 13 residues. The CDR3 sequence: CASSLGISNVLTF. CDR3 nucleotides: TGTGCCAGCAGCCTCGGGATTTCCAACGTCCTGACTTTC.

The V and J genes are TRBV28 and TRBJ2-3; D gene unclear. The CDR3 loop spans 14 amino acids. V was trimmed by 2 bases and J by 4 bases, leaving 10 bases between them. Germline V gives CDR1 MDHEN, CDR2 SYDVKM. CDR3 residues: CASSLMQVPDTQYF. The CDR3 DNA sequence: TGTGCCAGCAGTTTAATGCAGGTTCCAGATACGCAGTATTTT.

On this clonotype: A junction boundary mismatches the germline segment, possibly from a read error. The chain links TRBV7-9 to TRBJ2-2; D is uncertain. CDR1 and CDR2 (germline): SEHNR, FQNEAQ (reference sequence). The CDR3 has 14 amino acids. The CDR3, as DNA: TGTGACAGCAGCTTTGGCGGTTTGGCCGGGGAGCTGTTTTTT. This sequence encodes CDSSFGGLAGELFF. The complete variable domain, with remaining parts taken from reference TRBV7-9 and TRBJ2-2, reads DTGVSQNPRHKITKRGQNVTFRCDPISEHNRLYWYRQTLGQGPEFLTYFQNEAQLEKSRLLSDRFSAERPKGSFSTLEIQRTEQGDSAMYLCDSSFGGLAGELFFGEGSRLTVL.

This chain links TRBV10-3 with TRBJ1-1, with D perhaps TRBD1 (6 bases). CDR3 size: 15 residues. CDR1 and CDR2 from the germline V gene are ENHRY and SYGVKD. The V end lost 2 bases, the J end lost 3 bases, and 13 bases lay between the germline ends. Written as DNA, the CDR3 is TGTGCCATCAGTGAGACGCGGGGGGCGGACACTGAAGCTTTCTTT. Its translation is CAISETRGADTEAFF.

This clonotype was found many times. The chain recombines TRBV6-2 or TRBV6-3 with TRBJ2-4, with D possibly being TRBD2 (5 bases). Between the trimmed V and J ends, which lost 0 bases and 3 bases, there was a span of 9 bases. The CDR3 has 15 residues. CDR1 is MNHEY and CDR2 is SVGEGT in the germline V gene. This CDR3 is CASSYSSGVKNIQYF. In DNA form, the CDR3 reads TGTGCCAGCAGTTACTCTTCCGGGGTCAAAAACATTCAGTACTTC.

The J gene is TRBJ2-7, the V gene TRBV29-1; D may be TRBD2 (5 bases). The V gene's germline CDR1 is SQVTM and CDR2 ANQGSEA. With 3 bases removed from V and 2 bases from J, the gap between germline ends came to 11 bases. CDR3 size: 13 residues. CDR3 nucleotide sequence: TGCAGCGTTGAGCGGCTGACTACCTACGAGCAGTACTTC. Protein product: CSVERLTTYEQYF.

This clonotype was observed many times. The chain links TRBV30 to TRBJ2-2; perhaps D is TRBD1 or TRBD2 (6 bases each). The CDR3 totals 13 residues. With 3 bases removed from V and 4 bases from J, the gap between germline ends came to 9 bases. Germline V gene data show CDR1 as GTSNPN and CDR2 as SVGIG (reference sequence). This CDR3 is CAWRGGGTGELFF. The CDR3, as DNA: TGTGCCTGGAGGGGGGGCGGCACCGGGGAGCTGTTTTTT. Looking up the rest from reference TRBV30 and TRBJ2-2 gives the full variable domain: SQTIHQWPATLVQPVGSPLSLECTVEGTSNPNLYWYRQAAGRGLQLLFYSVGIGQISSEVPQNLSASRPQDRQFILSSKKLLLSDSGFYLCAWRGGGTGELFFGEGSRLTVL.

This clonotype was seen a few times. CDR3 nucleotides: TGTGCCAGCAGCTTAATAGCACTAGCGGGAGGTAACACCGGGGAGCTGTTTTTT. It specifies CASSLIALAGGNTGELFF. V and J are TRBV7-3 and TRBJ2-2, with 12 bases matching TRBD2. CDR3 size: 18 residues. The ends lost 1 base at V and 2 bases at J; junction bases unmatched: 5. Germline CDR1 and CDR2: SGHTA and FQGTGA.